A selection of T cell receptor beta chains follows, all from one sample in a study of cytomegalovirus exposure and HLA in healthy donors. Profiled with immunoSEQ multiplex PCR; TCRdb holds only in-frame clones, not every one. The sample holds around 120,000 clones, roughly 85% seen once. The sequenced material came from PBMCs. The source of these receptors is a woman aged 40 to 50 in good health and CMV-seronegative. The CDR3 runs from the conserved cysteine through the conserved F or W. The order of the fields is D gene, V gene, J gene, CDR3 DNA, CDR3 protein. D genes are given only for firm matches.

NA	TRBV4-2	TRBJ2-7	TGTGCCAGCAGCCAAACCCTCCGCGACACCGACTACGAGCAGTACTTC	CASSQTLRDTDYEQYF
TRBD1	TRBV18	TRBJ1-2	TGTGCCAGCTCACCAGGACAGGGGCGATACTATGGCTACACCTTC	CASSPGQGRYYGYTF
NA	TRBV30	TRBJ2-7	TGTGCCTGGGGGGTCGGGGGCTACGAGCAGTACTTC	CAWGVGGYEQYF
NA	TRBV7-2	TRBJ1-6	TGTGCCAGCAGCTTAGGACAGGTTGGACCCCTCCACTTT	CASSLGQVGPLHF
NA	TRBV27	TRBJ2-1	TGTGCCAGCAGTTTCGCGGGGGCGGATGTATACAATGAGCAGTTCTTC	CASSFAGADVYNEQFF
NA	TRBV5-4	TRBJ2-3	TGTGCCAGCAGCTTGGCGGAGATACCCACAGATACGCAGTATTTT	CASSLAEIPTDTQYF
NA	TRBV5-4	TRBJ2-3	TGTGCCAGCAGCTTGCCCACTAGCACAGATACGCAGTATTTT	CASSLPTSTDTQYF
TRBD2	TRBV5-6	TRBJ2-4	TGTGCCAGCAGCTTCGGGGGGGTGGCCAAAAACATTCAGTACTTC	CASSFGGVAKNIQYF
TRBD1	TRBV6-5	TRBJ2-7	TGTGCCAGCAGTGACCGGGACAGTCGGGACGAGCAGTACTTC	CASSDRDSRDEQYF
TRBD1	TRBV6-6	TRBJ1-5	TGTGCCAGCAGTTACTCGAGTGTACAGGGGGCGGCACCCCAGCATTTT	CASSYSSVQGAAPQHF
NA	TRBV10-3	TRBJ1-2	TGTGCCATCAGTGCCGACGGCGGTAATTCTAGGTACACCTTC	CAISADGGNSRYTF
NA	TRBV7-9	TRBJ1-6	TGTGCCAGCAGCTTAGCGCTCGGGACAAATAATTCACCCCTCCACTTT	CASSLALGTNNSPLHF
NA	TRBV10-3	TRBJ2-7	TGTGCCGTTGGGGACACAGCCTACGAGCAGTACTTC	CAVGDTAYEQYF